Shown below are 3 T cell receptor beta chains from a single sample sequenced in a study of CD8 T cells in ankylosing spondylitis. One entry per CDR3 protein results from TCRdb running MiXCR on the 5' RACE reads. The data show around 340,000 distinct CDR3 sequences, with over 12% seen just once and approximately 1% held by the top ten. Input material: blood, either unsorted or a sorted T cell fraction (not recorded which). Receptor source: a male donor with ankylosing spondylitis or in good health (not recorded which).

A few counts support this clonotype. The chain carries TRBV15 and TRBJ2-1; 7 bases agree with TRBD2. The germline CDR1 and CDR2 sequences are LNHNV and YYDKDF (reference sequence). V trimming: 5 bases; J trimming: 0 bases; junction bases outside the gene matches: 10. This CDR3 has 17 amino acids. The CDR3 DNA reads as TGTGCCACCAGCTGGGATGTGCAGCGGGGCTCCTACAATGAGCAGTTCTTC. Residues: CATSWDVQRGSYNEQFF.

This clonotype was seen more than once but under ten times. This chain joins TRBV6-6 and TRBJ2-7; 8 positions agree with TRBD1. The germline gives CDR1 MNHNY, CDR2 SVGAGI (reference sequence). The CDR3 runs to 13 residues. V shed 6 bases and J 7 bases; nucleotides not matched to a gene: 8. CDR3 sequence (DNA): TGTGCCAGCAGGGACAGGGAGACAAGAGAGCAGTACTTC. Translated, it gives CASRDRETREQYF.

The J gene is TRBJ1-1, the V gene TRBV3-1; TRBD1 is a possible D gene (5 bases). Germline V gives CDR1 LGHDT, CDR2 YNNKEL (reference sequence). The CDR3 length is 12 residues. V dropped 3 bases and J dropped 10 bases, with 12 bases sitting between them. The CDR3 DNA follows: TGTGCCAGCAGCCAGGGGACTCGGGGAGCTTTCTTT. It yields the protein CASSQGTRGAFF.